The clone carrying this TCR beta chain was seen only a few times. This entry comes from a study of radiation and T cells in renal cell carcinoma. Some clones are missing from TCRdb's copy, which holds only in-frame ones; the method was immunoSEQ multiplex PCR. The repertoire consists of 15,000 to 20,000 clones, with 55% occurring once and the leading ten covering 12%. The V and J ends lost 6 bases and 0 bases respectively, with 13 bases between them. Per the germline V gene, CDR1 is KGHSH and CDR2 is LQKENI. There are 15 residues in the CDR3. Treatment meaning: 15 Gy SBRT to primary tumor, nephrectomy 4 weeks later. Nephrectomy followed 15 Gy stereotactic body radiation by 4 weeks.

Sample: tumor tissue, taken from a patient whose treatment included radiotherapy and nephrectomy. V is TRBV18 and J is TRBJ2-3; D possibly corresponds to TRBD2 (5 bases). The origin of this receptor is a man aged 45-65 years with renal cell carcinoma. For the CDR3, the DNA is TGTGCCAGCTCGTTGGGCGGGTCTAGCACAGATACGCAGTATTTT. Translating gives CASSLGGSSTDTQYF.